The rows below give T cell receptor beta chains drawn from one sample of a study of siplizumab effects on memory and regulatory T cells. Some clones are missing from TCRdb's copy, which holds only in-frame ones; the method was immunoSEQ multiplex PCR. The sample consists of about 100,000 clones, roughly 91% of them appearing once. The sequencing sample was made of non-Treg CD4+ T cells sorted from blood. These receptors were collected from a human donor in good health. CDR3s include the opening cysteine and the closing phenylalanine or tryptophan. Each record gives: J gene, clone size, V gene, CDR3 protein. Clone size is shown for a subset of rows, as once, few, many or a class of expanded clone.

TRBJ1-1 . TRBV6-5 CASRQGGNTEAFF
TRBJ1-1 . TRBV5-1 CASSRGSGGRYTEAFF
TRBJ1-3 . TRBV10-3 CAINPGTDLPIYF
TRBJ2-5 once TRBV18 CASARGRETQYF
TRBJ2-3 . TRBV15 CATSRDPEDTQYF
TRBJ2-7 once TRBV27 CASSSVGSSGRAGGYEQYF
TRBJ2-1 . TRBV30 CAWTGGRYNEQFF
TRBJ2-5 . TRBV7-2 CASSSLEPETQYF
TRBJ2-3 . TRBV18 CASSQPGQVTDTQYF
TRBJ2-7 . TRBV27 CASSWDKASGEQYF
TRBJ2-5 few TRBV4-1 CASSQRWDGTRGETQYF
TRBJ2-2 . TRBV5-5 CASSPTPGLAGGELFF
TRBJ1-2 . TRBV5-1 CASSGGQGYGYTF
TRBJ2-3 . TRBV10-3 CAISEDPPHTQYF
TRBJ1-2 . TRBV6-6 CASSKQETYGYTF
TRBJ1-5 . TRBV19 CASTLTGQGNQPQHF
TRBJ1-2 . TRBV6-6 CASSLEVRLGYGYTF
TRBJ1-1 . TRBV30 CAWSRHLPEAFF
TRBJ2-5 . TRBV7-7 CASSQDSQETQYF
TRBJ2-7 once TRBV7-9 CASSLVPSGKSSSYEQYF
TRBJ2-5 . TRBV2 CASLRDREETQYF
TRBJ1-1 . TRBV28 CASSPTGEDTEAFF
TRBJ2-4 . TRBV4-2 CASSQGTSGSLAKNIQYF
TRBJ2-2 . TRBV7-8 CASSAGRGELFF
TRBJ1-2 . TRBV6-6 CASTREGGYTF
TRBJ2-1 . TRBV6-7 CASSSGTGGHNEQFF
TRBJ2-3 . TRBV6-1 CASSVGGRGTDTQYF
TRBJ1-4 . TRBV4-1 CASSQPGRREKLFF
TRBJ1-6 . TRBV18 CASSPQNRGSPLHF
TRBJ2-1 . TRBV15 CATRRASGYNEQFF
TRBJ1-2 . TRBV7-9 CASSPGDLYGYTF
TRBJ2-1 . TRBV5-1 CASSLRTGGHNEQFF
TRBJ1-1 . TRBV5-4 CASSLESMTGGTEAFF
TRBJ2-6 . TRBV5-1 CASSWGQNSGANVLTF
TRBJ1-2 . TRBV19 CASSLPTGRKNNYGYTF
TRBJ2-7 . TRBV10-3 CAIRWTGTYEQYF
TRBJ2-7 . TRBV7-9 CASSPGHLLTEQYF
TRBJ1-1 once TRBV6-5 CAAQGNTEAFF
TRBJ2-1 . TRBV2 CASSGGPDSGSYEQFF
TRBJ1-2 few TRBV5-1 CASSLAGTGLTGYTF
TRBJ1-3 . TRBV2 CASSPPGALNTIYF
TRBJ2-2 once TRBV9 CASSGIAGGGHSTGELFF
TRBJ2-5 . TRBV10-2 CASSPTSPPRETQYF
TRBJ2-7 . TRBV6-1 CASSGRLALSYEQYF
TRBJ2-5 . TRBV15 CATSRARTSGRETQYF
TRBJ2-5 . TRBV9 CASSVVAGGPQETQYF
TRBJ2-3 . TRBV19 CASTRVGSDTQYF
TRBJ1-6 . TRBV5-1 CASSLMANSPLHF
TRBJ2-3 . TRBV10-3 CATTPFVGGTDTQYF
TRBJ2-2 few TRBV19 CASSRTGLTGELFF
TRBJ2-1 . TRBV4-3 CASSQEPGTGWNEQFF